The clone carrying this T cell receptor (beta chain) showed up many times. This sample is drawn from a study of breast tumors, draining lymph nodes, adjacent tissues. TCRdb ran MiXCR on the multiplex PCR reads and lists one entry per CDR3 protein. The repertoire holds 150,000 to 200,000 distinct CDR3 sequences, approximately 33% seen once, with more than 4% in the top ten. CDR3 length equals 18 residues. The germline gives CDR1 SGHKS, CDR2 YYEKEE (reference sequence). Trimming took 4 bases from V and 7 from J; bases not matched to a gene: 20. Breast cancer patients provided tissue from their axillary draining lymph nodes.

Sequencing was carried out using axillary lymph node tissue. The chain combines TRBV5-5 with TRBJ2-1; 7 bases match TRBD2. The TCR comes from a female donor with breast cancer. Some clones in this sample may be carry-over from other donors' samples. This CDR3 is CASSPTGGGTPAQNEQFF. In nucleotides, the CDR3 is TGTGCCAGCAGCCCAACGGGAGGCGGGACTCCCGCGCAGAATGAGCAGTTCTTC.